Ten or more counts support the clone carrying this T cell receptor beta chain. The antigen is not known. The data are from a study of T cells after yellow fever vaccination. Whole-study results and caveats: Though weaker, the secondary response peaked faster, on day 5 versus 15.

Using its own MiXCR run on the 5' RACE reads, TCRdb lists one record per CDR3 protein. This sample has roughly 120,000 distinct CDR3 sequences, with roughly 6.8% found just once. Trimming at V came to 4 bases and at J to 10 bases, leaving 7 bases not matched to a gene. Germline-derived CDR1 and CDR2 are MGHRA and YSYEKL. The CDR3 has 15 amino acids. The rearrangement links TRBV4-1 to TRBJ1-6; 10 bases map to TRBD1. This material consisted of CD4+ T cells sorted from PBMCs, taken roughly seven weeks after the first yellow fever vaccination. The sequence came from a man aged 18 to 29 who received the YFV17D yellow fever vaccine. In nucleotides, the CDR3 is TGCGCCAGCAGCCTCGGGGGGACAGGGGAGTCACCCCTCCACTTT. Protein sequence: CASSLGGTGESPLHF.